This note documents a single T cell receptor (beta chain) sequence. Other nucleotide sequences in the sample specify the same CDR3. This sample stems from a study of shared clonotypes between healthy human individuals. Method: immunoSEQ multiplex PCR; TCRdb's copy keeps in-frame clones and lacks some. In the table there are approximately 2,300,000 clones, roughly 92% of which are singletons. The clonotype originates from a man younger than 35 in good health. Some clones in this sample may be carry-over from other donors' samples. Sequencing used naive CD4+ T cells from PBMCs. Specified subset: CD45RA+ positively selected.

CDR3 sequence (DNA): TGCGCCAGCAGCTTTCTAGCGGGGCTAAACACCGGGGAGCTGTTTTTT. It specifies CASSFLAGLNTGELFF. V and J are TRBV5-1 and TRBJ2-2, with TRBD2 matching 9 bases. V shed 2 bases, J shed 2 bases, and the junction held 4 bases outside the gene matches. CDR3 length: 16 residues. Germline-derived CDR1 and CDR2 are SGHRS and YFSETQ.